Listed below are T cell receptor beta chains from one sample, sequenced in a study of CD8+CD57+ T cells in acquired aplastic anemia. A single record per CDR3 protein comes from TCRdb applying MiXCR to the reads. The table shows roughly 200,000 distinct CDR3 sequences, with around 60% occurring only once. Input material: sorted CD4+, CD8+, or CD8+CD57+ T cells (not recorded which) from PBMCs. The receptors here all came from a human donor in good health. Both conserved end residues are part of each CDR3. The order of the fields is CDR3 DNA, CDR3 protein, J gene, D gene, V gene, clone size. D genes are given only for firm matches. Clone size, where shown, is once, few, many, or a class for clones that have expanded.

CDR3 DNA: TGTGCCACCAGTTATGGGGTTGGGCCCCAGCATTTT
CDR3 protein: CATSYGVGPQHF
J gene: TRBJ1-5
D gene: .
V gene: TRBV24-1
clone size: few

CDR3 DNA: TGTGCCAGCAGCTTAGATCACCGGGAGCAGTTCTTC
CDR3 protein: CASSLDHREQFF
J gene: TRBJ2-1
D gene: .
V gene: TRBV11-3
clone size: .

CDR3 DNA: TGTGCCAGCAGCCAACAACAGGGTGCCGAGCAGTACTTC
CDR3 protein: CASSQQQGAEQYF
J gene: TRBJ2-7
D gene: .
V gene: TRBV7-3
clone size: few

CDR3 DNA: TGTGCCAGCAGTTCGACCAGGATGACGCAGTATTTT
CDR3 protein: CASSSTRMTQYF
J gene: TRBJ2-3
D gene: .
V gene: TRBV12-3/TRBV12-4
clone size: once

CDR3 DNA: TGTGCCACCAGTGACCCGACGGAGACCGAATATACGCAGTATTTT
CDR3 protein: CATSDPTETEYTQYF
J gene: TRBJ2-3
D gene: .
V gene: TRBV24-1
clone size: .

CDR3 DNA: TGTGCCAGCAGTGGGGGGACAGGTGACAATCAGCCCCAGCATTTT
CDR3 protein: CASSGGTGDNQPQHF
J gene: TRBJ1-5
D gene: TRBD1
V gene: TRBV25-1
clone size: once

CDR3 DNA: TGTGCCACCACGCTCAGGGGAGAGGAGACCCAGTACTTC
CDR3 protein: CATTLRGEETQYF
J gene: TRBJ2-5
D gene: .
V gene: TRBV15
clone size: .

CDR3 DNA: TGTGCCAGCAGCTTAGTAAATTCCGAGCAGTACTTC
CDR3 protein: CASSLVNSEQYF
J gene: TRBJ2-7
D gene: .
V gene: TRBV5-5
clone size: .

CDR3 DNA: TGCGCCAGCAGCTTGTATGTAGGGGTCGGGCAGTACTTC
CDR3 protein: CASSLYVGVGQYF
J gene: TRBJ2-7
D gene: .
V gene: TRBV5-1
clone size: .

CDR3 DNA: TGTGCCAGCAGCCGCCCGAGGGGCGGAGCTTTCTTT
CDR3 protein: CASSRPRGGAFF
J gene: TRBJ1-1
D gene: .
V gene: TRBV7-8
clone size: few

CDR3 DNA: TGTGCCATTCCGGGACAGGGAAAGAATGAGCAGTTCTTC
CDR3 protein: CAIPGQGKNEQFF
J gene: TRBJ2-1
D gene: TRBD1
V gene: TRBV7-9
clone size: .

CDR3 DNA: TGTGCCAGCTCACCACCGGTAGGGCCCTACGAGCAGTACTTC
CDR3 protein: CASSPPVGPYEQYF
J gene: TRBJ2-7
D gene: .
V gene: TRBV9
clone size: once

CDR3 DNA: TGTGCCAGCAGCTCAGGGACCGTCCACGAGCAGTACTTC
CDR3 protein: CASSSGTVHEQYF
J gene: TRBJ2-7
D gene: .
V gene: TRBV7-3
clone size: few

CDR3 DNA: TGTGCCAGTAGTAGCCGGGACAGACACAATCAGCCCCAGCATTTT
CDR3 protein: CASSSRDRHNQPQHF
J gene: TRBJ1-5
D gene: TRBD1
V gene: TRBV19
clone size: .

CDR3 DNA: TGTGCCAGCAGCTTTTCGGGGGGTGCCGGAAGGGAGCAGTACTTC
CDR3 protein: CASSFSGGAGREQYF
J gene: TRBJ2-7
D gene: TRBD2
V gene: TRBV7-8
clone size: .

CDR3 DNA: TGCAGTGCTAGAGCCCCGGCGATGAACACTGAAGCTTTCTTT
CDR3 protein: CSARAPAMNTEAFF
J gene: TRBJ1-1
D gene: .
V gene: TRBV20-1
clone size: .

CDR3 DNA: TGCAGTGCTAGAGATCTGGGGAGTGGTTACGATGAGCAGTTCTTC
CDR3 protein: CSARDLGSGYDEQFF
J gene: TRBJ2-1
D gene: .
V gene: TRBV20-1
clone size: .

CDR3 DNA: TGTGCCAGCAGTCGCCTGGGACAGGGCGGGAACACCATATATTTT
CDR3 protein: CASSRLGQGGNTIYF
J gene: TRBJ1-3
D gene: TRBD1
V gene: TRBV6-4
clone size: .

CDR3 DNA: TGTGCCAGCAGTCCAGCGCCTGGGGCACCCTACGAGCAGTACTTC
CDR3 protein: CASSPAPGAPYEQYF
J gene: TRBJ2-7
D gene: .
V gene: TRBV6-1
clone size: many

CDR3 DNA: TGTGCCACCAGCACTTCGACTAGCGGGTTCACAGATACGCAGTATTTT
CDR3 protein: CATSTSTSGFTDTQYF
J gene: TRBJ2-3
D gene: TRBD2
V gene: TRBV15
clone size: many

CDR3 DNA: TGTGCCAGCAGCCCGAGAGCAGGGGGCCTCTCCTACGAGCAGTACTTC
CDR3 protein: CASSPRAGGLSYEQYF
J gene: TRBJ2-7
D gene: TRBD1
V gene: TRBV7-6
clone size: .

CDR3 DNA: TGTGCCAGCAGTTACGAGGCAGGAGGCGAAAAACTGTTTTTT
CDR3 protein: CASSYEAGGEKLFF
J gene: TRBJ1-4
D gene: .
V gene: TRBV6-5
clone size: many

CDR3 DNA: TGCGCCAGCAGTGGGGGGACCTTAGAAGGGAACACTGAAGCTTTCTTT
CDR3 protein: CASSGGTLEGNTEAFF
J gene: TRBJ1-1
D gene: .
V gene: TRBV10-2
clone size: .

CDR3 DNA: TGCAGTGCTTCAGGGGTGGTATCCTACAATGAGCAGTTCTTC
CDR3 protein: CSASGVVSYNEQFF
J gene: TRBJ2-1
D gene: .
V gene: TRBV20-1
clone size: .

CDR3 DNA: TGCGCCAGCAGACCCTCCCCTAGCGGACCACGCACAGATACGCAGTATTTT
CDR3 protein: CASRPSPSGPRTDTQYF
J gene: TRBJ2-3
D gene: TRBD2
V gene: TRBV5-1
clone size: .

CDR3 DNA: TGTGCCAGCAGCTTAGGGTACCAAGAGACCCAGTACTTC
CDR3 protein: CASSLGYQETQYF
J gene: TRBJ2-5
D gene: .
V gene: TRBV7-3
clone size: .

CDR3 DNA: TGTGCCAGCAGTTACCCTTCGAGGAGGGTAGGCGACAATGAGCAGTTCTTC
CDR3 protein: CASSYPSRRVGDNEQFF
J gene: TRBJ2-1
D gene: .
V gene: TRBV6-6
clone size: .

CDR3 DNA: TGTGCCAGCAGCGCCGCTCCGACAGGGGAGAATGAGCAGTTCTTC
CDR3 protein: CASSAAPTGENEQFF
J gene: TRBJ2-1
D gene: TRBD1
V gene: TRBV6-4
clone size: few

CDR3 DNA: TGTGCCAGCAGCCCTAATGACCCGGAAGCTTTCTTT
CDR3 protein: CASSPNDPEAFF
J gene: TRBJ1-1
D gene: .
V gene: TRBV6-6
clone size: many

CDR3 DNA: TGCAGCGTTAAAGGCGGGGGGGCAAGGAATGGGCAGTTCTTC
CDR3 protein: CSVKGGGARNGQFF
J gene: TRBJ2-1
D gene: TRBD2
V gene: TRBV29-1
clone size: .

CDR3 DNA: TGTGCCAGCAGCTTCGGGGAATCCTACAATGAGCAGTTCTTC
CDR3 protein: CASSFGESYNEQFF
J gene: TRBJ2-1
D gene: .
V gene: TRBV11-2
clone size: many

CDR3 DNA: TGCAGTGCTAGACTTATTGTGAACACTGAAGCTTTCTTT
CDR3 protein: CSARLIVNTEAFF
J gene: TRBJ1-1
D gene: .
V gene: TRBV20-1
clone size: .

CDR3 DNA: TGCGCCAGCAGCTACGGGAGGTTGGGGTTATTGGTCGATCGGTCCGCTGAAGCTTTCTTT
CDR3 protein: CASSYGRLGLLVDRSAEAFF
J gene: TRBJ1-1
D gene: .
V gene: TRBV5-1
clone size: .

CDR3 DNA: TGTGCCAGCAGTGTGGAAGAACTCAGCGAGCAGTACTTC
CDR3 protein: CASSVEELSEQYF
J gene: TRBJ2-7
D gene: .
V gene: TRBV2
clone size: .

CDR3 DNA: TGTGCCAGCAGTTTAAGCCTGGGGGGTTACGAGCAGTACTTC
CDR3 protein: CASSLSLGGYEQYF
J gene: TRBJ2-7
D gene: .
V gene: TRBV12-3/TRBV12-4
clone size: .

CDR3 DNA: TGTGCCATCACCTCGACAGGGGAGCAAGGCTACACCTTC
CDR3 protein: CAITSTGEQGYTF
J gene: TRBJ1-2
D gene: TRBD1
V gene: TRBV10-3
clone size: .

CDR3 DNA: TGTGCCAGCCGCCGAAATTGGAACACCGGGGAGCTGTTTTTT
CDR3 protein: CASRRNWNTGELFF
J gene: TRBJ2-2
D gene: .
V gene: TRBV7-3
clone size: .

CDR3 DNA: TGCGCCAGCAGCTCCTGGGGGCGGCAGGGACTTGCACAGGATACGCAGTATTTT
CDR3 protein: CASSSWGRQGLAQDTQYF
J gene: TRBJ2-3
D gene: .
V gene: TRBV4-1
clone size: .

CDR3 DNA: TGTGCCAGCAGCTTTTCTGGCCCTTCAAGCCTCCACTTT
CDR3 protein: CASSFSGPSSLHF
J gene: TRBJ1-6
D gene: .
V gene: TRBV7-2
clone size: once

CDR3 DNA: TGCGCCAGCAGCTTGTTGCTAGCAGAGGAGACCCAGTACTTC
CDR3 protein: CASSLLLAEETQYF
J gene: TRBJ2-5
D gene: .
V gene: TRBV5-1
clone size: .

CDR3 DNA: TGCAGCGTTGTGTCCGTGTACCAAGAGACCCAGTACTTC
CDR3 protein: CSVVSVYQETQYF
J gene: TRBJ2-5
D gene: .
V gene: TRBV29-1
clone size: .

CDR3 DNA: TGTGCCAGCACCGCGGCGGTTGGTGGAAACACCATATATTTT
CDR3 protein: CASTAAVGGNTIYF
J gene: TRBJ1-3
D gene: .
V gene: TRBV6-1
clone size: .

CDR3 DNA: TGCAGTGCCACCGTCTCCCAGGGATTCACCTACGAGCAGTACTTC
CDR3 protein: CSATVSQGFTYEQYF
J gene: TRBJ2-7
D gene: .
V gene: TRBV20-1
clone size: .

CDR3 DNA: TGTGCCAGCAGCGCCGGGACTAGCGGCTATGAGCAGTTCTTC
CDR3 protein: CASSAGTSGYEQFF
J gene: TRBJ2-1
D gene: TRBD2
V gene: TRBV9
clone size: .